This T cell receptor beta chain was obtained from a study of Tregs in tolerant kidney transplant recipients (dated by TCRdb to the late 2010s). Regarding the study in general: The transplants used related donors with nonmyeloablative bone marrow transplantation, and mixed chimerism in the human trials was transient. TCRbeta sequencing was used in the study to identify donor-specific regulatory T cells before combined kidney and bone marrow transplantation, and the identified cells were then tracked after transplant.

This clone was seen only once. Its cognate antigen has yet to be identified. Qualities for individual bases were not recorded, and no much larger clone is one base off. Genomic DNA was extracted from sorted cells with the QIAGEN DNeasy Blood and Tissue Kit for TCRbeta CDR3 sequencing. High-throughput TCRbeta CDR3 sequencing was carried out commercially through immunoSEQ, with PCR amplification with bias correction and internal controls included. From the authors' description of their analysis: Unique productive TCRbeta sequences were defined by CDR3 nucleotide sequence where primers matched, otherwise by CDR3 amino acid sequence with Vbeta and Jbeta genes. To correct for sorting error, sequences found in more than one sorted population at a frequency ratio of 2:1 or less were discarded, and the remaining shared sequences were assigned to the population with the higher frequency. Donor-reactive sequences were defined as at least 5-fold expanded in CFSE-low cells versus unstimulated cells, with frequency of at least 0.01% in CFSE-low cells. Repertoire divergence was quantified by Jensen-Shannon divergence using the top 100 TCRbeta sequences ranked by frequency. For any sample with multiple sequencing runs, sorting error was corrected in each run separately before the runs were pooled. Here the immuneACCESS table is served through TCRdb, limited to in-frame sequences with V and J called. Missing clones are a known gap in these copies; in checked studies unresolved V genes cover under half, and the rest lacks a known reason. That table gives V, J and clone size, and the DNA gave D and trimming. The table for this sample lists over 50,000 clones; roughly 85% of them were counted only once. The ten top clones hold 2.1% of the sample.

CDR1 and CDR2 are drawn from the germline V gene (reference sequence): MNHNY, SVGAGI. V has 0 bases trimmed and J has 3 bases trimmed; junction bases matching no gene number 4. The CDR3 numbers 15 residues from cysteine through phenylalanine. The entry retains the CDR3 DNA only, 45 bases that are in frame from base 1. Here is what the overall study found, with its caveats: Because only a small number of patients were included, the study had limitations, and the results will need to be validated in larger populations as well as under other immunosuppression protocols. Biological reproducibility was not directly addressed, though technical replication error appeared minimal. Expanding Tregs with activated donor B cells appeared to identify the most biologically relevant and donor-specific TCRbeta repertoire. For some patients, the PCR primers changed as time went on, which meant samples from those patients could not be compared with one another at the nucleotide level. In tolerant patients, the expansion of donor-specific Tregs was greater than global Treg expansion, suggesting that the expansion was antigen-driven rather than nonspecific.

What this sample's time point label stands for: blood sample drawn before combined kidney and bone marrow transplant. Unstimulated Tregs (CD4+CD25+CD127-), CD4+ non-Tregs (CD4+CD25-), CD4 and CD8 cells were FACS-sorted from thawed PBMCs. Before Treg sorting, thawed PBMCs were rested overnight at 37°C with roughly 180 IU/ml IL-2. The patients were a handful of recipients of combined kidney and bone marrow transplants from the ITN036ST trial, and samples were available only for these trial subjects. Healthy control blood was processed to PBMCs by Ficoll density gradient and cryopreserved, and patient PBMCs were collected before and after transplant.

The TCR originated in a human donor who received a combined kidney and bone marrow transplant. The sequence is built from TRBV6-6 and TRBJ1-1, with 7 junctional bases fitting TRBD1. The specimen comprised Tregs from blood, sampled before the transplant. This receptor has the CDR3 CASSYSRDRYTEAFF. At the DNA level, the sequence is TGTGCCAGCAGTTACTCGAGGGACAGATACACTGAAGCTTTCTTT.